This T cell receptor (beta chain) was sequenced during a study of blood T cell repertoires in COVID-19. The overall study: COVID-19 samples from acute and convalescent phases originated in the United States, Italy and Spain.

In the original workflow: Estimated nucleated cell counts came from reference gene primer amplification. This table comes from immunoSEQ multiplex PCR, and its TCRdb copy is limited to in-frame clones, with some not included. V and J calls plus clone size are reproduced from that table; the DNA served to infer D and trimming. This table holds about 180,000 clones, approximately 89% found once. Participant reports of clinical history set cohort assignment. The clonotype was recovered from a man aged 35-49 years who had recovered from COVID-19. Sequenced material: PBMCs or T cells enriched from blood (not recorded which).

The CDR3 region is CASYRSTNEKLFF. As DNA, the CDR3 is TGTGCCAGCTACAGATCAACTAATGAAAAACTGTTTTTT. The chain employs TRBV6-5 and TRBJ1-4; D is undetermined. Germline CDR1 and CDR2: MNHEY and SVGAGI. The ends were cut back, 8 bases at V and 0 bases at J, with 7 bases in the middle. The CDR3 extends over 13 amino acids.